This TCR beta chain was recovered during a study of radiation and T cells in renal cell carcinoma. Time point in this sample: blood 2 weeks post-SBRT. Documented treatment: 15 Gy SBRT to primary tumor, nephrectomy 4 weeks later. Only in-frame clones appear in the TCRdb table, and some are missing; sequencing was by immunoSEQ multiplex PCR. The sample has roughly 130,000 clones; 75% to 90% are singletons. Germline loops: CDR1 WNHNN, CDR2 SYGVQD (reference sequence). V dropped 3 bases and J dropped 5 bases, with 19 bases sitting between them. This CDR3 contains 16 residues. The rearrangement joins TRBV10-1 to TRBJ2-5, with a tentative D call TRBD2 (5 bases). The clonotype was recovered from a woman between 55 and 75 years old with renal cell carcinoma. The sequencing here drew on blood, taken from a patient whose treatment included radiotherapy and nephrectomy. The CDR3 DNA sequence: TGCGCCAGCAGTGATGGCTATGGACTGACGACTGAGACCCAGTACTTC. It translates to CASSDGYGLTTETQYF.